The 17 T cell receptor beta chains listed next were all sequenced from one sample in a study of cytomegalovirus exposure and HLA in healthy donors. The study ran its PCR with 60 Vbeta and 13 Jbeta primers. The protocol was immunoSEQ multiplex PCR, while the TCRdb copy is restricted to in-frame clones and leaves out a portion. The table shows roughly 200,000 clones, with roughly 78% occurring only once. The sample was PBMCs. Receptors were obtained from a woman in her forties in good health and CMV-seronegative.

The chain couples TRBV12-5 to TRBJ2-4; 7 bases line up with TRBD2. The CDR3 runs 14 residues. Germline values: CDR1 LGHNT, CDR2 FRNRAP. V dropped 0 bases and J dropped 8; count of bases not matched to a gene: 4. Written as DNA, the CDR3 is TGTGCTAGTGGTTTGGTCGGGGGGATAGACATTCAGTACTTC. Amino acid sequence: CASGLVGGIDIQYF.

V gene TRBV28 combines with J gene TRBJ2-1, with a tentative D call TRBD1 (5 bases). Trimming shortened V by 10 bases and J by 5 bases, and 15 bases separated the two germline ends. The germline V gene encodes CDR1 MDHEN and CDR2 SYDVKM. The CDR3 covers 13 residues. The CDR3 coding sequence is TGTGCCACGATTACAGGAGCCGACAATGAGCAGTTCTTC. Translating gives CATITGADNEQFF. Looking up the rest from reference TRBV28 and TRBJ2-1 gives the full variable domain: DVKVTQSSRYLVKRTGEKVFLECVQDMDHENMFWYRQDPGLGLRLIYFSYDVKMKEKGDIPEGYSVSREKKERFSLILESASTNQTSMYLCATITGADNEQFFGPGTRLTVL.

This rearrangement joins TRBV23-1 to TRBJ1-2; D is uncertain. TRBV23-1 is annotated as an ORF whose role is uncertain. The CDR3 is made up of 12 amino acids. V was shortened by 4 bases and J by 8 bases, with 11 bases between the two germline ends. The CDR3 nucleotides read TGCGCCAGCAGTCCCGGAGACTCCGGCTACACCTTC. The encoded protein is CASSPGDSGYTF.

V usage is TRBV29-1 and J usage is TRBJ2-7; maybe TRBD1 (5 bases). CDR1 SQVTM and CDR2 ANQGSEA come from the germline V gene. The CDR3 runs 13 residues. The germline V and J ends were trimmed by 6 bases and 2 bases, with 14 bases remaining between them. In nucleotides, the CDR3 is TGCAGCGTCAGGGCGGATGCCCCCTACGAGCAGTACTTC. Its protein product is CSVRADAPYEQYF.

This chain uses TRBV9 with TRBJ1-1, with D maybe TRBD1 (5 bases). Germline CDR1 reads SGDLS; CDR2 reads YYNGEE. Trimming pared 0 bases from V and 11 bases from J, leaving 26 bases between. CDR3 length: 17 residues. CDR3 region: CASSVGAGPKPGGYAFF. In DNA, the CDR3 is TGTGCCAGCAGCGTAGGAGCGGGACCCAAACCTGGGGGGTATGCTTTCTTT.

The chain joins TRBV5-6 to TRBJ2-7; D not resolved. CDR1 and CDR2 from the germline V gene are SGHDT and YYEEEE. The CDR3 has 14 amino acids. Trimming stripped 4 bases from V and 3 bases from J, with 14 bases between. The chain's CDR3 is CASSQTTKNYEQYF. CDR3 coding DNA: TGTGCCAGCAGCCAGACAACGAAAAACTACGAGCAGTACTTC. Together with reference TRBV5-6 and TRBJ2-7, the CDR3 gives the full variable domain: DAGVTQSPTHLIKTRGQQVTLRCSPKSGHDTVSWYQQALGQGPQFIFQYYEEEERQRGNFPDRFSGHQFPNYSSELNVNALLLGDSALYLCASSQTTKNYEQYFGPGTRLTVT.

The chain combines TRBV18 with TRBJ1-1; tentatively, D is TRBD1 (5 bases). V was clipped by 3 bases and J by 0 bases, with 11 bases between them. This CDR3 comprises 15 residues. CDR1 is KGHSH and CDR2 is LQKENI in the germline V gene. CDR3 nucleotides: TGTGCCAGCTCACCGGTCGACAGTGTGAACACTGAAGCTTTCTTT. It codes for CASSPVDSVNTEAFF.

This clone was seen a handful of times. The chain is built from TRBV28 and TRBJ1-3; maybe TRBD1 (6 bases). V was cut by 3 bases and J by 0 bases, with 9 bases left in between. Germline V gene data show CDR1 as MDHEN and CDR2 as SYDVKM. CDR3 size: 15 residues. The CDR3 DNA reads TGTGCCAGCAGTTTGGGGGCCTACTCTGGAAACACCATATATTTT. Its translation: CASSLGAYSGNTIYF. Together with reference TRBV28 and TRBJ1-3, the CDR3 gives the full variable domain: DVKVTQSSRYLVKRTGEKVFLECVQDMDHENMFWYRQDPGLGLRLIYFSYDVKMKEKGDIPEGYSVSREKKERFSLILESASTNQTSMYLCASSLGAYSGNTIYFGEGSWLTVV.

CDR3 sequence: CASTAWGTSTDTQYF. For the CDR3, the DNA is TGTGCCAGCACCGCCTGGGGGACTAGCACAGATACGCAGTATTTT. The V call is TRBV6-5, the J call TRBJ2-3, with D perhaps matching TRBD2 (6 bases). V was trimmed by 7 bases and J by 0 bases, leaving 14 bases between them. This CDR3 contains 15 residues. Per germline, CDR1 MNHEY and CDR2 SVGAGI.

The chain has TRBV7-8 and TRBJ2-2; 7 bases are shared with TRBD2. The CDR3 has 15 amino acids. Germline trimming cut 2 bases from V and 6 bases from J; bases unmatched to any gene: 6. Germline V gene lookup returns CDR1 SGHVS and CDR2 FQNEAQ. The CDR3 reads CASSLYSTSAGELFF. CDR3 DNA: TGTGCCAGCAGCTTATACTCTACTAGCGCCGGGGAGCTGTTTTTT.

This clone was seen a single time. As DNA, the CDR3 is TGTGCCAGCAGCCGTCAGGGTCGGAGTCCTTACGAGCAGTACTTC. It yields the protein CASSRQGRSPYEQYF. The J gene is TRBJ2-7, the V gene TRBV28, with D tentatively TRBD1 (5 bases). This CDR3 has 15 residues. The germline CDR1 and CDR2 sequences are MDHEN and SYDVKM. V lost 6 bases to trimming and J lost 4 bases, with 19 bases between them.

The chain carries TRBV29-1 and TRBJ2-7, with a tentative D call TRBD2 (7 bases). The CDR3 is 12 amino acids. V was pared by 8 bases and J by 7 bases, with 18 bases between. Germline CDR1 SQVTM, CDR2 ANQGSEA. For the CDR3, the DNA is TGCAGCTGGAGCGGGGTAGACAGGGAGCAGTACTTC. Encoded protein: CSWSGVDREQYF.

DNA of the CDR3: TGTGCCATCAGTGCCGGACAGGGAATGAGCAATCAGCCCCAGCATTTT. Translation gives CAISAGQGMSNQPQHF. J is TRBJ1-5 and V is TRBV10-3, with 8 positions matching TRBD1. After removal of 4 bases from V and 1 base from J, the junction contained 6 bases not matched to a gene. Germline V gene data show CDR1 as ENHRY and CDR2 as SYGVKD. The CDR3 is 16 residues long.

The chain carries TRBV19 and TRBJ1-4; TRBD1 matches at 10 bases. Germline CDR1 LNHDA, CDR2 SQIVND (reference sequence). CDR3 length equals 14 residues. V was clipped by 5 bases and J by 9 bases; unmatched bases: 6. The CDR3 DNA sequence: TGTGCCAGTAGTTCCGGGACAGGGGTTAAAAAACTGTTTTTT. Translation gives CASSSGTGVKKLFF.

The CDR3 loop reads CASSMTERDQPQHF. CDR3 in DNA: TGTGCCAGTAGTATGACAGAACGGGATCAGCCCCAGCATTTT. This sequence joins TRBV19 and TRBJ1-5; possibly TRBD1 for D (5 bases). The CDR3 covers 14 residues. Trimming removed 3 bases at V and 5 bases at J, with 11 bases between. Germline CDR1 reads LNHDA; CDR2 reads SQIVND (reference sequence).

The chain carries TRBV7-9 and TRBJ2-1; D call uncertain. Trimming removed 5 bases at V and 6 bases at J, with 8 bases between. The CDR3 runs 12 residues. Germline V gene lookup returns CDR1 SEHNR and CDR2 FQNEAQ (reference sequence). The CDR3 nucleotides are TGTGCCAGCAGCCTCCTAGTCAATGAGCAGTTCTTC. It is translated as CASSLLVNEQFF.

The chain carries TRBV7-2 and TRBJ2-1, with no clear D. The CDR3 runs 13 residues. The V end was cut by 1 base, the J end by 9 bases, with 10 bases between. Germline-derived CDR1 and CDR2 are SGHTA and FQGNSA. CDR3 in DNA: TGTGCCAGCAGCTTAGTAGGAGTTGGTGAGCAGTTCTTC. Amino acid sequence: CASSLVGVGEQFF.